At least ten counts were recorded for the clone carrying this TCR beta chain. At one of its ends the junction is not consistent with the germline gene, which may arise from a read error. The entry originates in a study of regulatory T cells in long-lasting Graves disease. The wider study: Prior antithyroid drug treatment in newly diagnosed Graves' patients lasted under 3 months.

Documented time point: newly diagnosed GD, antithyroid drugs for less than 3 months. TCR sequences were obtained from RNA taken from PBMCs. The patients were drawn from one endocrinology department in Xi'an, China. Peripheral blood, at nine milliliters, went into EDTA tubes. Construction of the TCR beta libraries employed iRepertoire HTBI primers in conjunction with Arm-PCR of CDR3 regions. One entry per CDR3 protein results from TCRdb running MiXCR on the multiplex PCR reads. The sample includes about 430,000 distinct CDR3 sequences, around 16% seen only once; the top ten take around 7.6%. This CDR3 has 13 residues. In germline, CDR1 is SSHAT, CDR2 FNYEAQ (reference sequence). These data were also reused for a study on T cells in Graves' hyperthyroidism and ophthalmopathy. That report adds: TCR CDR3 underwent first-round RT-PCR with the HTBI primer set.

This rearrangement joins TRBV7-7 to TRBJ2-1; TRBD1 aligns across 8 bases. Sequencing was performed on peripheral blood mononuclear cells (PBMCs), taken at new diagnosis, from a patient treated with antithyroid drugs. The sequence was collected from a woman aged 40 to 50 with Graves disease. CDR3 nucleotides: TGTGCTAGCAGCTTCGGACAGGGCAATGAGCAGTTCTTC. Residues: CASSFGQGNEQFF.